This T cell receptor (beta chain) originates from a study of blood T cell repertoires in COVID-19. The wider study: COVID-19 samples from acute and convalescent phases originated in the United States, Italy and Spain. T cells, B-cell-depleted T cells, or PBMCs supplied cDNA or gDNA.

Some clones are missing from TCRdb's copy, which holds only in-frame ones; the method was immunoSEQ multiplex PCR. Of fewer than 120,000 clones in the sample, about 90% are singletons; the top ten hold 4.8%. Per germline, CDR1 SNHLY and CDR2 FYNNEI. V was cut by 6 bases and J by 2 bases, with 17 bases left in between. The CDR3 runs 16 residues. This sequence originates from a human donor in a cohort sampled during active COVID-19. V gene TRBV2 combines with J gene TRBJ1-5, with D perhaps TRBD1 (6 bases). Sequenced input: peripheral blood. The CDR3: CASRKNPAGGNQPQHF. DNA for the CDR3: TGTGCCAGCAGGAAGAATCCGGCAGGGGGCAATCAGCCCCAGCATTTT.